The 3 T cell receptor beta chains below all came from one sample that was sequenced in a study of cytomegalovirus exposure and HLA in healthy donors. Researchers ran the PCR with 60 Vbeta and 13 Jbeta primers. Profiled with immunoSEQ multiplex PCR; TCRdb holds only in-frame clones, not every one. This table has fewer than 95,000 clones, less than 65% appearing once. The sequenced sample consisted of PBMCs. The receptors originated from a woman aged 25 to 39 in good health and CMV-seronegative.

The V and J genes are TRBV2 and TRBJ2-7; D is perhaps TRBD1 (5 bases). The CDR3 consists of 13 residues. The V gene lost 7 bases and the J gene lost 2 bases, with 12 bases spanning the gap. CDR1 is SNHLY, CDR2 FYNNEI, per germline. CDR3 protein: CASTWGGTYEQYF. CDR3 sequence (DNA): TGTGCCAGCACCTGGGGCGGAACCTACGAGCAGTACTTC.

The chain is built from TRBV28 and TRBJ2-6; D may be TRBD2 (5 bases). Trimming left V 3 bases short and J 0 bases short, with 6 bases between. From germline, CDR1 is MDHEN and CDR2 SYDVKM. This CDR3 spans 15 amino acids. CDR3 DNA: TGTGCCAGCAGTTTGCGGGCCTCTGGGGCCAACGTCCTGACTTTC. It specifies CASSLRASGANVLTF.

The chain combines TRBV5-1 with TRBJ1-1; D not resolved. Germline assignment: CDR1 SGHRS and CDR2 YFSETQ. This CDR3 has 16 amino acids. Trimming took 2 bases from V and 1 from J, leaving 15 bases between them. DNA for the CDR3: TGCGCCAGCAGCTTATTTCCCTGGGCCCCGAACACTGAAGCTTTCTTT. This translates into CASSLFPWAPNTEAFF.